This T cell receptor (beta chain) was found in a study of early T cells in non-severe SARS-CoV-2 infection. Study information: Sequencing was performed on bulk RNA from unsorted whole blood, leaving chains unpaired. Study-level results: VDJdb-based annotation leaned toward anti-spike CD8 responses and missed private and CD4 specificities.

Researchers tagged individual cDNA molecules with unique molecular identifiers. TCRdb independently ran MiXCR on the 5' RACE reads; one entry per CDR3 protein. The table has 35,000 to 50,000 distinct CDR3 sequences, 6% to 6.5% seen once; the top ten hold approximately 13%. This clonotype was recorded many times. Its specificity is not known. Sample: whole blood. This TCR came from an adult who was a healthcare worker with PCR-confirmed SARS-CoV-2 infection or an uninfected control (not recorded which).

The CDR3 is CASSPPAGTGGYEQYF. The CDR3 bases are TGTGCCAGCAGCCCCCCCGCCGGGACAGGGGGCTACGAGCAGTACTTC. The chain combines TRBV12-3 or TRBV12-4 with TRBJ2-7; 11 bases line up with TRBD1. This CDR3 spans 16 amino acids. V dropped 6 bases and J dropped 3; count of bases not matched to a gene: 10.